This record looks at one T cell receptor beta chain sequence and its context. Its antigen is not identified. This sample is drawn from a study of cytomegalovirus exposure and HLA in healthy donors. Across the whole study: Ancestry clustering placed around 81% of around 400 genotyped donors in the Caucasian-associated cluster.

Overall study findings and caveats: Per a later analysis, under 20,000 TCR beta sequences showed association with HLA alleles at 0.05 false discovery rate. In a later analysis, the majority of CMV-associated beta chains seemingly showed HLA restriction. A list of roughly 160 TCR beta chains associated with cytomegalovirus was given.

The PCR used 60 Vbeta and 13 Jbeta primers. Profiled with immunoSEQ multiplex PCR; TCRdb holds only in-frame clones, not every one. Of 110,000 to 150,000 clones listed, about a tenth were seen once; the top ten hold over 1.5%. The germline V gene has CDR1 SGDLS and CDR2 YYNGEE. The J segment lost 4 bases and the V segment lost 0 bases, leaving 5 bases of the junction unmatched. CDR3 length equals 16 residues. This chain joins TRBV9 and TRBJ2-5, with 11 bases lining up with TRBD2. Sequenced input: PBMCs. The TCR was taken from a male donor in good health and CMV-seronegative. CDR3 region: CASSVGGLAGGETQYF. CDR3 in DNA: TGTGCCAGCAGCGTAGGAGGTCTAGCGGGGGGAGAGACCCAGTACTTC. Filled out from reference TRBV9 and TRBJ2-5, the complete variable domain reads DSGVTQTPKHLITATGQRVTLRCSPRSGDLSVYWYQQSLDQGLQFLIQYYNGEERAKGNILERFSAQQFPDLHSELNLSSLELGDSALYFCASSVGGLAGGETQYFGPGTRLLVL.